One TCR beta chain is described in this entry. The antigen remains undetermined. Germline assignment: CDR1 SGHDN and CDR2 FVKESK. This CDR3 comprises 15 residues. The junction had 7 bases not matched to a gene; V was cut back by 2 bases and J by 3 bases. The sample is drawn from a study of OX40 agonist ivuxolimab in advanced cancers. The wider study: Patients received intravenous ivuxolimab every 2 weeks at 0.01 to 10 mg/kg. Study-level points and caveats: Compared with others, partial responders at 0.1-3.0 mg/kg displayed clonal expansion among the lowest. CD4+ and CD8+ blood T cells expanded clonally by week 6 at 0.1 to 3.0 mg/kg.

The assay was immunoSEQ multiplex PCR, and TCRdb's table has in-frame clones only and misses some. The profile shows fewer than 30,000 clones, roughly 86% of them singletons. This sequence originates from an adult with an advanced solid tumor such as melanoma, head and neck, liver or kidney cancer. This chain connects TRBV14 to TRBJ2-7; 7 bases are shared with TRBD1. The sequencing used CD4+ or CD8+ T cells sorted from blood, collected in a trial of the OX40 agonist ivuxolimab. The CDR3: CASSQTISGGYEQYF. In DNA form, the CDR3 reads TGTGCCAGCAGCCAAACGATCTCAGGGGGCTACGAGCAGTACTTC.